The 16 T cell receptor beta chains below come from one sample, sequenced in a study of shared clonotypes between healthy human individuals. Using immunoSEQ multiplex PCR, the repertoire was profiled, and TCRdb retains in-frame clones only, with some absent. The sample contains 170,000 or so clones, over 50% of which appear only once. The sequencing input was memory CD4+ T cells sorted from blood. Subset defined: CD45RA-negative fraction. These receptors were collected from a man younger than 45 in good health.

The chain uses TRBV11-3 and TRBJ2-7; 7 nucleotides line up with TRBD1. Germline CDR1 SGHNT, CDR2 YENEEA. The CDR3 consists of 14 residues. J gave up 3 bases and V 5 bases, and 7 bases lay outside the gene matches. As DNA, the CDR3 is TGTGCCAGCAGCCTCTGGGACAGAAACTACGAGCAGTACTTC. This encodes CASSLWDRNYEQYF.

The genes are TRBV28 and TRBJ1-1; D is unclear. The germline V gene has CDR1 MDHEN and CDR2 SYDVKM. The CDR3 is 13 amino acids. Trimming took off 3 bases at V and 1 base at J, with 6 bases between the two ends. The CDR3 DNA is TGTGCCAGCAGTTTTTTGACGAACACTGAAGCTTTCTTT. Amino acid sequence: CASSFLTNTEAFF.

In regard to this clone: This sequence is one base from a far larger clone and is likely a read error. The genes are TRBV6-1 and TRBJ2-6, with a weak D call TRBD2 (6 bases). This CDR3 has 15 amino acids. Between the trimmed V and J ends, which lost 6 bases and 4 bases, there was a span of 13 bases. Germline-derived CDR1 and CDR2 are MNHNS and SASEGT. In DNA, the CDR3 is TGTGCCAGCAGCAGCGGGCGGGCAGGGGCCAACGTCCTGACTTTC. Its translation: CASSSGRAGANVLTF.

As regards this clone: With a much larger clone just one base away, this may be a read error. Other DNA sequences in the same sample also yield this CDR3. J is TRBJ2-3 and V is TRBV5-1; D possibly corresponds to TRBD1 (6 bases). The CDR3 is 14 residues long. V gave up 6 bases and J gave up 0 bases, with 11 bases separating them. Germline CDR1 and CDR2: SGHRS and YFSETQ. The CDR3 loop is CASKTGTSTDTQYF. CDR3 sequence (DNA): TGCGCCAGCAAGACAGGAACTAGCACAGATACGCAGTATTTT.

The gene calls are TRBV29-1 and TRBJ1-2; D unresolved. Germline V lookup: CDR1 SQVTM, CDR2 ANQGSEA. V lost 7 bases and J lost 6, with 12 bases in between. This CDR3 comprises 11 residues. The CDR3 region is CSGVAGNGYTF. In DNA form, the CDR3 reads TGCAGCGGGGTTGCGGGTAATGGCTACACCTTC.

This sequence joins TRBV30 and TRBJ2-6, with a possible D match to TRBD2 (5 bases). This CDR3 region has 17 residues. Trimming stripped 3 bases from V and 0 bases from J, with 15 bases between. Germline assignment: CDR1 GTSNPN and CDR2 SVGIG (reference sequence). CDR3 in amino acids: CAWSGSRRGSGANVLTF. DNA for the CDR3: TGTGCCTGGAGCGGCTCCCGTCGGGGCTCTGGGGCCAACGTCCTGACTTTC.

This clone occurred once. This rearrangement joins TRBV5-1 to TRBJ2-3, with 10 bases lining up with TRBD2. V lost 0 bases, J lost 3 bases, and 7 bases stayed unmatched. CDR1 SGHRS and CDR2 YFSETQ come from the germline V gene. This CDR3 has 17 residues. Here the CDR3 reads CASSLGGGTSETDTQYF. CDR3 DNA: TGCGCCAGCAGCTTGGGAGGGGGGACTAGCGAAACAGATACGCAGTATTTT.

Here the CDR3 DNA reads TGCAGTGCTAGTATCCAGCGGGCTTTGTTCTTC. As protein: CSASIQRALFF. The V call is TRBV20-1, the J call TRBJ2-1; perhaps TRBD2 as D (6 bases). The ends were cut back, 3 bases at V and 15 bases at J, with 15 bases in the middle. This CDR3 comprises 11 residues. Germline loops: CDR1 DFQATT, CDR2 SNEGSKA (reference sequence).

The chain recombines TRBV2 with TRBJ1-1, with 8 bases fitting TRBD1. This CDR3 contains 16 residues. Germline trimming cut 7 bases from V and 6 bases from J; bases unmatched to any gene: 16. Per germline, CDR1 SNHLY and CDR2 FYNNEI. CDR3 coding DNA: TGTGCCAGCAATCCCTCTTTGACGGGGACAGGCTCTGAAGCTTTCTTT. It encodes CASNPSLTGTGSEAFF.

This clone has a handful of counts. The chain recombines TRBV19 with TRBJ2-1; 15 nucleotides agree with TRBD2. Germline values: CDR1 LNHDA, CDR2 SQIVND (reference sequence). The CDR3 runs to 16 residues. Germline trimming cut 6 bases from V and 4 bases from J; bases unmatched to any gene: 4. The CDR3 is CASSGLAGGIYNEQFF. CDR3 coding DNA: TGTGCCAGTAGCGGACTAGCGGGAGGGATATACAATGAGCAGTTCTTC.

The chain employs TRBV6-1 and TRBJ2-7; D remains unclear. The CDR3 runs 15 residues. The V and J ends lost 3 bases and 1 base respectively, with 13 bases between them. From germline, CDR1 is MNHNS and CDR2 SASEGT. The CDR3, as DNA: TGTGCCAGCAGTGAGAAGGCCTACTCATCCTACGAGCAGTACTTC. This sequence encodes CASSEKAYSSYEQYF.

This clone was seen just once. A read error may account for a junction end that differs from germline. V gene TRBV6-6 combines with J gene TRBJ2-2, with no clear D. CDR1 and CDR2 (germline): MNHNY, SVGAGI (reference sequence). The length of the CDR3 is 15 residues. CDR3 sequence: CASSYPPTNAGELFF. DNA of the CDR3: TGTGCCAGCAGTTATCCGCCAACGAACGCCGGGGAGCTGTTTTTT.

The genes are TRBV4-3 and TRBJ2-3; D remains ambiguous. Trimming left V 1 base short and J 0 bases short, with 11 bases between. The germline V gene has CDR1 LGHNA and CDR2 YSLEER. The CDR3 length is 16 residues. The CDR3 DNA follows: TGCGCCAGCAGCCAAGGAAGCTACGGGAGCACAGATACGCAGTATTTT. It is translated as CASSQGSYGSTDTQYF.

This clone was observed once. This chain connects TRBV19 to TRBJ2-1, with TRBD2 matching over 12 bases. J lost 7 bases, V lost 4 bases, and 11 bases had no gene match. Germline CDR1 LNHDA, CDR2 SQIVND (reference sequence). The CDR3 loop spans 17 amino acids. CDR3 in amino acids: CASSTRVASGRGNEQFF. CDR3 bases: TGTGCCAGTAGTACCCGGGTGGCTAGCGGGAGGGGGAATGAGCAGTTCTTC. Full variable domain (remainder filled in from reference TRBV19 and TRBJ2-1): DGGITQSPKYLFRKEGQNVTLSCEQNLNHDAMYWYRQDPGQGLRLIYYSQIVNDFQKGDIAEGYSVSREKKESFPLTVTSAQKNPTAFYLCASSTRVASGRGNEQFFGPGTRLTVL.

The chain links TRBV9 to TRBJ2-3; maybe TRBD2 (6 bases). This CDR3 contains 13 residues. CDR1 is SGDLS, CDR2 YYNGEE, per germline. Trimming pared 0 bases from V and 5 bases from J, leaving 7 bases between. The CDR3, as DNA: TGTGCCAGCAGCGTAGTAGCGGAAGATACGCAGTATTTT. Translating gives CASSVVAEDTQYF.

The chain has TRBV19 and TRBJ2-1; the match to TRBD2 covers 9 bases. Germline CDR1 LNHDA, CDR2 SQIVND (reference sequence). The CDR3 has 15 amino acids. The V and J ends lost 5 bases and 1 base, in that order; junction bases with no gene match: 3. In DNA, the CDR3 is TGTGCCAGTAGTCGAGCGGGAGGTTCCTACAATGAGCAGTTCTTC. It yields the protein CASSRAGGSYNEQFF.